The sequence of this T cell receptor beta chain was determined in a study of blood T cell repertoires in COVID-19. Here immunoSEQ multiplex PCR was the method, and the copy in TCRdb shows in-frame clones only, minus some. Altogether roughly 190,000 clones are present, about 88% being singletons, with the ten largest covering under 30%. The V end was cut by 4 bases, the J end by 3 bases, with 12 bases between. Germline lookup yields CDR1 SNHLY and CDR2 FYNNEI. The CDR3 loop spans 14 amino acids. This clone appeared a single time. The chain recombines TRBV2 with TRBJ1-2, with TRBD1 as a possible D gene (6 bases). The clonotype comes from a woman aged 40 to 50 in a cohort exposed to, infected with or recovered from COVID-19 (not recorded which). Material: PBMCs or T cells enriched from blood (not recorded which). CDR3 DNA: TGTGCCAGCAGTGGGAACAGGGTAGACTATGGCTACACCTTC. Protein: CASSGNRVDYGYTF. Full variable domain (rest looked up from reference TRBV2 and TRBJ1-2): EPEVTQTPSHQVTQMGQEVILRCVPISNHLYFYWYRQILGQKVEFLVSFYNNEISEKSEIFDDQFSVERPDGSNFTLKIRSTKLEDSAMYFCASSGNRVDYGYTFGSGTRLTVV.